This TCR beta chain was documented in a study of blood T cell repertoires in COVID-19. TCRdb keeps only in-frame clones here, not all; method: immunoSEQ multiplex PCR. The sample holds roughly 360,000 clones, roughly 90% seen once. V shed 8 bases and J shed 14 bases, with 19 bases lying between them. The length of the CDR3 is 12 residues. The germline V gene encodes CDR1 GTSNPN and CDR2 SVGIG (reference sequence). Sequences were obtained from PBMCs or T cells enriched from blood (not recorded which). The source is a woman aged 25 to 39 with acute COVID-19. The V call is TRBV30, the J call TRBJ1-6, with D possibly being TRBD1 (6 bases). In DNA, the CDR3 is TGTGCCAGCTACAGGGTGGATCGGGCCCTCCACTTT. It specifies CASYRVDRALHF.